Sequencing of this T cell receptor (beta chain) was carried out in a study of lymphopenia after photon versus proton radiotherapy. Overall study results and limits: After the lymphocyte nadir, photon-treated repertoires showed oligoclonal expansion, especially of CD8+ Temra cells. Under photons, naive T cells and diversity fell while effector/memory populations rose. Post-nadir TCR diversity decline inversely tracked overall survival among those who died.

In regard to this clone: Its target is unknown.

The CDR3 length is 17 residues. V shed 8 bases and J 0 bases; nucleotides not matched to a gene: 15. Measured with immunoSEQ multiplex PCR; TCRdb has only the in-frame clones, and not every one. The repertoire holds 35,000 to 45,000 clones, with approximately 80% as singletons. The source of this sequence is a woman in her 70s with pancreatic cancer. The J gene is TRBJ1-1, the V gene TRBV23-1; 7 nucleotides align to TRBD1. TRBV23-1 is flagged as an ORF with uncertain function. The sequencing here drew on peripheral blood, taken from a patient treated with proton-based radiotherapy. The CDR3 reads CASDTRDSDRMNTEAFF. Written as DNA, the CDR3 is TGCGCCAGCGATACTAGGGACAGCGACCGAATGAACACTGAAGCTTTCTTT.